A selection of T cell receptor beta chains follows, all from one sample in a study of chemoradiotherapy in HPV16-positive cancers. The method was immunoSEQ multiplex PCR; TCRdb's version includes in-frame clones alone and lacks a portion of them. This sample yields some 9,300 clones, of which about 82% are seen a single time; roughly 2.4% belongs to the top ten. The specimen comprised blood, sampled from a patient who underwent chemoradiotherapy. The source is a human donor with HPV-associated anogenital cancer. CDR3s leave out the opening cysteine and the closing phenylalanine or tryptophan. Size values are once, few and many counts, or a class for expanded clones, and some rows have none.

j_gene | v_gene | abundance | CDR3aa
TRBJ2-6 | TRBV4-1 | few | ASSRSYSGRANVLT
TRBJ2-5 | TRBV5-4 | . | ASSWGRMSQETQY
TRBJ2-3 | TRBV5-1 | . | ASSLGLAGNTDTQY
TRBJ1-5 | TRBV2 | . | ASSEEGSNQPQH
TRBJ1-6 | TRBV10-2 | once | ASSETGVNSPLH
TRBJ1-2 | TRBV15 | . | ATSRDLAVPELGYT
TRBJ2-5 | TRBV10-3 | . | AISEVGGAQETQY
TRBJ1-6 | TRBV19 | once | ASSMEGNSPLH
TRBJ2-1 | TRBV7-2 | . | ASSSEGYSLNEQF
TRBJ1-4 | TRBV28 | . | ASSLSGQGGEKLF
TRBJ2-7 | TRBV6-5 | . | ASSRSGGSGGEQY
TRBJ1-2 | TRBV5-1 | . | ASRATGPPTNYGYT
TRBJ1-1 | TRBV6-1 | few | ASSPRRSGGGEAF
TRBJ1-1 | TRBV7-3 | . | ASSQTGDTEAF
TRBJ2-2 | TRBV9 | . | ASSVGGTGSSWGGELF
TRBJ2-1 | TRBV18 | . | ASSEQQENEQF
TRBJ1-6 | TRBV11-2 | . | ASSLLGSYNSPLH
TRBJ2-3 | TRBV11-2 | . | ASSLIGSGGGQDTQY
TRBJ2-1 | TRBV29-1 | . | SAGNNEQF
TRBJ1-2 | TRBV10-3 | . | AISEGGGLGYT
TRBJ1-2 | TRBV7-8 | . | ASSLNPTGKGYT
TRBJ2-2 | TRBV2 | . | ASSVGDRAVF
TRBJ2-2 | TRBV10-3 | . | AISGPHETGELF
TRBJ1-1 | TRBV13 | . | ASSLEGQETETF
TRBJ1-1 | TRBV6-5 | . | ASTNRGLNTEAF
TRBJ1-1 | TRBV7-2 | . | ASSLWSQGNTEAF
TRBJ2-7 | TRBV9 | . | ASSVDGEPSYEQY
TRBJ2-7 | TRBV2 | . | ASSLEGVDEQY
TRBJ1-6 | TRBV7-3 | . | ASSLQGADSPLH
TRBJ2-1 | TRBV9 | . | ASTLSGAGASEQF
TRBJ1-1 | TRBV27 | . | ASSPRVQGTEAF
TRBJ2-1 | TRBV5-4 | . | ASSGSGGSNNEQF
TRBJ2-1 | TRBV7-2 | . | ASSLGFSRAAYNEQF
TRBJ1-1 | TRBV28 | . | ASSATDLNTEAF
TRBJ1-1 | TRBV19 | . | ASSTRPNTEAF
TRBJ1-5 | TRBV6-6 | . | ASRDPGQGYQPQH
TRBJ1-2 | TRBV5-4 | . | ASSLTDYGYT
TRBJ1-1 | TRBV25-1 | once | ASSPHWGQTEAF
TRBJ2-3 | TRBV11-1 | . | ASSLGPSTDTQY
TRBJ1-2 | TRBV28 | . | ASRVATGQISYGYT
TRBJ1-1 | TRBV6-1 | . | ASSELGDPSTTEAF
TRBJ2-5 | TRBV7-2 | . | ASSLDLKTQY
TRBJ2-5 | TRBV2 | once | ASSGSGGAETQY
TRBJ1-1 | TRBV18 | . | ASSLDSPDTEAF
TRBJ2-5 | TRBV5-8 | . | ASSFQRGTYQETQY
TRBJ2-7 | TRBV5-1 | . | ASSLEVAYEQY
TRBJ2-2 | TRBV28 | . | AVGGAPNTGELF
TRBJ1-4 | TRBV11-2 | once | ASSLESGPNEKLF
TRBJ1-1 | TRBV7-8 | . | ASSLVGGGTEAF
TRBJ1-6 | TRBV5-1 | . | ASSLAGDRSSPLH
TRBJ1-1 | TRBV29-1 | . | SAHTRDRGSAF
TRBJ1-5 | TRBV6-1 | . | ASMVGGSVNQPQH
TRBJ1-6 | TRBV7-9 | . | ASSSLYNSPLH
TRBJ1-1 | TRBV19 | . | ASSIVNRGSSEAF
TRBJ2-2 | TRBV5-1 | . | ASSLDGAGTVTGELF
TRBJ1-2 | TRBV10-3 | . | AISESATANGYT